The text below deals with one T cell receptor beta chain. CDR1 is SGDLS, CDR2 YYNGEE, per germline. This CDR3 has 15 amino acids. J was trimmed by 8 bases and V by 2 bases; bases with no gene match: 7. The authors' processing: Reference gene primer amplification gave nucleated cell count estimates. The table came from immunoSEQ multiplex PCR; TCRdb's copy has only in-frame clones and leaves some out. V and J calls and clone size come straight from that table; D and trimming were deduced from the DNA. The table lists 90,000 to 150,000 clones, about four fifths of them singletons. This entry belongs to a study of blood T cell repertoires in COVID-19. Study summary: Samples taken during acute and convalescent COVID-19 were collected in the United States, Italy and Spain. Sample material is recorded as cDNA or gDNA derived from T cells, B-cell-depleted T cells, or PBMCs.

Sequencing used peripheral blood. The genes are TRBV9 and TRBJ1-4, with TRBD1 matching 9 bases. The TCR originated in a human donor in a cohort sampled during active COVID-19. CDR3 bases: TGTGCCAGCAGCGTTACAGGGGGCGCGTTGGAAAAACTGTTTTTT. Its translation: CASSVTGGALEKLFF. Full variable domain (outside the CDR3, taken from reference TRBV9 and TRBJ1-4): DSGVTQTPKHLITATGQRVTLRCSPRSGDLSVYWYQQSLDQGLQFLIQYYNGEERAKGNILERFSAQQFPDLHSELNLSSLELGDSALYFCASSVTGGALEKLFFGSGTQLSVL.